Each of the 21 T cell receptor beta chains below was sequenced from the same sample in a study of shared clonotypes between healthy human individuals. Only in-frame clones appear in the TCRdb table, and some are missing; sequencing was by immunoSEQ multiplex PCR. The repertoire holds about 680,000 clones, with 60% to 75% as singletons. The material sequenced was memory CD4+ T cells sorted from blood. Subset noted: CD45RA-negative fraction. These receptors all stem from a woman younger than 45 in good health.

This clone came up many times. V is TRBV6-1 and J is TRBJ2-2; D gene ambiguous. CDR3 size: 15 residues. Germline CDR1 and CDR2: MNHNS and SASEGT. The V and J ends lost 1 base and 2 bases respectively, with 8 bases between them. CDR3 residues: CASSEVVVNTGELFF. The CDR3 DNA follows: TGTGCCAGCAGTGAAGTGGTGGTTAACACCGGGGAGCTGTTTTTT.

J is TRBJ2-1 and V is TRBV11-3, with TRBD2 matching 9 bases. CDR1 is SGHNT and CDR2 is YENEEA in the germline V gene. Losses at the gene ends were 1 base for V and 2 bases for J; bases not matched to a gene: 6. The CDR3 has 17 amino acids. CDR3 region: CASSLGKREVPYNEQFF. The CDR3 region has the DNA TGTGCCAGCAGCTTAGGGAAGCGGGAGGTGCCCTACAATGAGCAGTTCTTC.

The J gene is TRBJ1-2, the V gene TRBV5-4; possible D gene TRBD1, 6 bases. The CDR3 is made up of 14 amino acids. V was trimmed by 6 bases and J by 4 bases, leaving 16 bases between them. The germline gives CDR1 SGHNT, CDR2 YYREEE (reference sequence). The CDR3 here is CASTHQGGGYGYTF. CDR3 coding DNA: TGTGCCAGCACCCACCAAGGGGGTGGCTATGGCTACACCTTC.

The chain is built from TRBV5-1 and TRBJ1-4, with a possible D match to TRBD1 (5 bases). The germline V gene encodes CDR1 SGHRS and CDR2 YFSETQ. The CDR3 runs to 17 residues. Trimming shortened V by 6 bases and J by 0 bases, and 18 bases separated the two germline ends. The CDR3 DNA reads as TGCGCCAGCACCTCAGGGAACACCTATGCAACTAATGAAAAACTGTTTTTT. Translation: CASTSGNTYATNEKLFF.

The V call is TRBV5-1, the J call TRBJ1-1; the D gene is possibly TRBD1 (6 bases). V was cut by 0 bases and J by 0 bases, with 9 bases left in between. The CDR3 runs to 15 residues. Looked up from germline, CDR1 is SGHRS and CDR2 is YFSETQ. DNA of the CDR3: TGCGCCAGCAGCTTGGTTGGGGACATGAACACTGAAGCTTTCTTT. It specifies CASSLVGDMNTEAFF.

Worth noting for this clone: One end of the junction does not line up with germline, which may come from a read error. CDR3 region: CASGETVNTEAFF. In nucleotides, the CDR3 is TGCGCCAGCGGTGAAACAGTGAACACTGAAGCTTTCTTT. The chain combines TRBV10-2 with TRBJ1-1; no reliable D call. The germline V gene encodes CDR1 WSHSY and CDR2 SAAADI. CDR3 length: 13 amino acids.

The chain recombines TRBV5-8 with TRBJ1-1; unclear D gene. The germline V and J ends were trimmed by 0 bases and 4 bases, with 7 bases remaining between them. The CDR3 extends over 13 amino acids. The germline CDR1 and CDR2 sequences are SGHTS and YDEGEE. The CDR3 is CASSLAGSTEAFF. The CDR3 DNA sequence: TGTGCCAGCAGCTTGGCAGGAAGCACTGAAGCTTTCTTT. The entire variable domain, with the rest obtained from reference TRBV5-8 and TRBJ1-1, is as follows: EAGVTQSPTHLIKTRGQQATLRCSPISGHTSVYWYQQALGLGLQFLLWYDEGEERNRGNFPPRFSGRQFPNYSSELNVNALELEDSALYLCASSLAGSTEAFFGQGTRLTVV.

This chain uses TRBV7-9 with TRBJ2-7, with D possibly matching TRBD1 (6 bases). The germline V gene has CDR1 SEHNR and CDR2 FQNEAQ (reference sequence). Between the trimmed V and J ends, which lost 5 bases and 7 bases, there was a span of 18 bases. This CDR3 has 14 residues. The CDR3 region is CASSARTASEEQYF. The CDR3 DNA follows: TGTGCCAGCAGCGCCCGGACAGCCTCGGAGGAGCAGTACTTC.

V and J are TRBV6-5 and TRBJ1-2; D call uncertain. This CDR3 has 12 amino acids. The V and J ends lost 8 bases and 7 bases respectively, with 14 bases between them. Germline V CDR1 and CDR2: MNHEY, SVGAGI. In DNA form, the CDR3 reads TGTGCCAGCGCTCTCGAGACTGGTGGCTACACCTTC. The encoded protein is CASALETGGYTF.

The chain is built from TRBV25-1 and TRBJ2-7, with D possibly TRBD1 on 5 matching bases. The CDR3 spans 15 residues. CDR1 is MGHDK and CDR2 is SYGVNS in the germline V gene. The V gene lost 2 bases and the J gene lost 0 bases, with 11 bases spanning the gap. CDR3 residues: CASSERDSSSYEQYF. The DNA for the CDR3 is TGTGCCAGCAGTGAAAGAGACAGCAGCTCCTACGAGCAGTACTTC.

The chain recombines TRBV19 with TRBJ2-3; 7 nucleotides match TRBD1. Germline assignment: CDR1 LNHDA and CDR2 SQIVND (reference sequence). CDR3 size: 14 residues. V shed 4 bases, J shed 4 bases, and the junction held 5 bases outside the gene matches. The CDR3 sequence is CASSKGQPPDTQYF. The DNA of the CDR3 is TGTGCCAGTAGTAAGGGACAGCCGCCAGATACGCAGTATTTT.

This clone has a handful of counts. The same CDR3 can be traced to other DNA sequences in this sample. The chain joins TRBV6-1 to TRBJ2-7; no definite D call. The CDR3 contains 11 residues. Germline CDR1 is MNHNS and CDR2 is SASEGT. V was cut by 4 bases and J by 3 bases, with 4 bases left in between. This CDR3 reads CASSAGYEQYF. Written as DNA, the CDR3 is TGTGCCAGCAGTGCGGGCTACGAGCAGTACTTC.

J is TRBJ2-7 and V is TRBV7-5. TRBV7-5 is annotated as a pseudogene. The CDR3 is 12 amino acids. DNA for the CDR3: TGTGTCAGAAGCCAGTCCGAGTGCGAGCAGTACTTC. This translates into CVRSQSECEQYF.

This sequence joins TRBV6-5 and TRBJ2-7, with D possibly called TRBD1 or TRBD2 (5 bases each). Per germline, CDR1 MNHEY and CDR2 SVGAGI. Trimming took off 0 bases at V and 2 bases at J, with 14 bases between the two ends. The CDR3 length is 16 residues. Written as DNA, the CDR3 is TGTGCCAGCAGTTACTCGCACGGTGGGGGAGCCTACGAGCAGTACTTC. It translates to CASSYSHGGGAYEQYF.

Details on this clone: The identical CDR3 is also encoded by other nucleotide sequences in the sample. The chain uses TRBV5-1 and TRBJ1-1; D not certain. In germline, CDR1 is SGHRS, CDR2 YFSETQ. V dropped 0 bases and J dropped 1 base, with 10 bases sitting between them. CDR3 length equals 15 residues. The CDR3 sequence is CASSLEVGGNTEAFF. The CDR3 DNA sequence: TGCGCCAGCAGCTTGGAAGTAGGCGGGAACACTGAAGCTTTCTTT. The full variable domain, rest sourced from reference TRBV5-1 and TRBJ1-1, is KAGVTQTPRYLIKTRGQQVTLSCSPISGHRSVSWYQQTPGQGLQFLFEYFSETQRNKGNFPGRFSGRQFSNSRSEMNVSTLELGDSALYLCASSLEVGGNTEAFFGQGTRLTVV.

This clone was found once. V and J are TRBV2 and TRBJ2-1, with a tentative D call TRBD1 (5 bases). CDR3 length: 15 residues. The V gene lost 4 bases and the J gene lost 5 bases, with 15 bases spanning the gap. Germline V gene data show CDR1 as SNHLY and CDR2 as FYNNEI. CDR3 DNA: TGTGCCAGCAGTGCTCAGGGCCTTAGAAACAATGAGCAGTTCTTC. This codes for CASSAQGLRNNEQFF.

V gene TRBV28 combines with J gene TRBJ1-2; TRBD1 matches at 7 bases. CDR3 size: 17 residues. Trimming took 2 bases from V and 3 from J; bases not matched to a gene: 12. Germline values: CDR1 MDHEN, CDR2 SYDVKM. The CDR3 DNA is TGTGCCAGCAGTTTACCCCCTTGGGGACAGAGTTACTATGGCTACACCTTC. Its protein is CASSLPPWGQSYYGYTF.

The chain recombines TRBV6-5 with TRBJ1-4, with 8 nucleotides matching TRBD1. The CDR3 loop spans 13 amino acids. V was pared by 7 bases and J by 7 bases, with 5 bases of the junction left unmatched. The germline V gene encodes CDR1 MNHEY and CDR2 SVGAGI. The chain's CDR3 is CASTYRGGEKLFF. CDR3 nucleotide sequence: TGTGCCAGCACCTACAGGGGGGGTGAAAAACTGTTTTTT.

The chain uses TRBV7-8 and TRBJ1-5, with TRBD1 matching 8 bases. Germline V gives CDR1 SGHVS, CDR2 FQNEAQ. Trimming at V came to 4 bases and at J to 3 bases, leaving 8 bases not matched to a gene. This CDR3 is built from 16 residues. CDR3 sequence (DNA): TGTGCCAGCAGCTCCGGACAGGGTCTAGACAATCAGCCCCAGCATTTT. It specifies CASSSGQGLDNQPQHF.

This clone showed up just a few times. The chain links TRBV28 to TRBJ1-1, with TRBD1 as a possible D gene (5 bases). The ends were cut back, 2 bases at V and 2 bases at J, with 9 bases in the middle. Germline CDR1 is MDHEN and CDR2 is SYDVKM. This CDR3 comprises 14 residues. This CDR3 is CASSLGDGNTEAFF. CDR3 nucleotide sequence: TGTGCCAGCAGTTTAGGGGACGGAAACACTGAAGCTTTCTTT.

The chain joins TRBV29-1 to TRBJ2-1; possibly TRBD1 for D (6 bases). Trimming cost V 6 bases and J 3 bases, with 15 bases left between them. CDR3 length: 14 amino acids. Germline V gene sequence: CDR1 SQVTM, CDR2 ANQGSEA. CDR3 sequence: CSVVRQANYNEQFF. Here the CDR3 DNA reads TGCAGCGTAGTTCGACAGGCTAACTACAATGAGCAGTTCTTC.